This TCR beta chain was observed in a study of beta chain features in type 1 diabetes. The overall study: Across the samples, more than 85 million sorted cells were examined in total. Broader study findings: More deletions and fewer insertions at VDJ junctions were seen in type 1 diabetes patients. Shortening of TCRB CDR3s, moderate but significant, appeared in all four CD4+ subsets of Type 1 diabetes patients.

With respect to this clone: Its target is not known.

CDR3 length equals 15 residues. Germline V lookup: CDR1 SGHTA, CDR2 FQGNSA. Trimming removed 6 bases at V and 6 bases at J, with 20 bases between. Sequenced material consisted of expressed TCRB transcripts (all of the isolated RNA was reverse transcribed). Libraries were prepared by immunoSEQ multiplex PCR; TCRdb keeps only in-frame clonotypes and omits some of them. The repertoire includes about 16,000 clones, roughly 70% of them detected once, and 0.79% sits in the top ten. The sample comprised stem cell memory CD4+ T cells from blood. This clonotype was sampled from a man aged 25-45 years with type 1 diabetes. The V gene is TRBV7-2, the J gene TRBJ1-2; tentative D call: TRBD1 (6 bases). CDR3 residues: CASSSNGGLQDGYTF. The CDR3, as DNA: TGTGCCAGCAGTTCAAACGGGGGGCTTCAGGATGGCTACACCTTC.